Detailed here is one T cell receptor beta chain. The antigen this receptor binds is unknown. No base quality information exists; no much larger clone differs at one position. The sample is drawn from a study of response to subunit inactivated influenza vaccine (dated by TCRdb to 2016 to 2018). Looking at the study overall: Deep quantitative T cell receptor repertoire profiling was used in the study to track responses to a trivalent subunit inactivated influenza vaccine. Points the paper makes about the study in general: The authors proposed that each seasonal influenza vaccination may bring in only a limited number of new T cells.

The method was RT-PCR. The run used an Illumina HiSeq 2500. TCRdb reprocessing: public reads trimmed at Q25 with fastp, clones called with MiXCR, in-frame beta chains kept. Here each entry gathers all rows of one CDR3 protein and keeps the most common genes and DNA. Counted in this sample were 500,000 to 550,000 distinct CDR3 sequences; 20% to 25% of them appeared once. The ten top clones hold around 2.8% of the sample. Counted from cysteine to phenylalanine, this CDR3 has 13 amino acids. Here the CDR3 DNA is all that survives: 39 bases in frame from base 1. CDR1 SGHTA and CDR2 FQGNSA are derived from the germline V gene. After removal of 5 bases from V and 5 bases from J, the junction retains 6 bases not matched to a gene. The same data also contributed to another study, on T cells expressing NK-cell markers. The second publication reports: The TCR beta cDNA libraries were made using 5'RACE template switching, a step that added both a universal primer site and unique molecular identifiers. TCR beta-chain repertoires were profiled in sorted CD3+CD56+NKG2C+, CD3+CD56+NKG2C- and CD3+CD56-NKG2C+ T-cell subsets from eight donors. Seven of the eight sequenced donors were HCMV-seropositive and one was HCMV-seronegative. To restrict sorting to alphabetaTCR-expressing T cells, an anti-gammadeltaTCR antibody was added in several experiments. In over five donors, the dominant CD3+CD56+NKG2C+ clonotypes were found to rank among the top 10 CD8+ clonotypes and to make up roughly 1.0-7.5% of CD8+ T cells. Those dominant clonotypes were again the most abundant among CD3+CD56-NKG2C+ cells in a few donors, at about 25-60.1%. Whether the expanded NKG2C-expressing T cell clones were specific for HCMV antigens remained unclear. The eight sequenced donors were randomly selected healthy volunteers, three men and five women. A commercial ELISA kit detecting HCMV-specific IgG in serum was used to determine HCMV serostatus. Ficoll density gradient centrifugation was used to isolate peripheral blood mononuclear cells from blood. Magnetic immunoseparation with Miltenyi isolation kits was used to isolate CD4+ and CD8+ T cells from PBMC. cDNA synthesis was primed from the TCR beta constant segment and was followed by two successive PCR amplification steps. The libraries were sequenced on Illumina HiSeq 2000/2500, MiSeq or NextSeq, producing 2 x 150 bp reads. MIGEC was used to demultiplex reads and group reads by UMI, and MiTCR was used to assemble and quantify clonotypes. To exclude erroneous sequences, only TCR cDNA sequences supported by at least two reads were retained. The tcR package was used for downstream repertoire analysis, and clonotypes were matched across fractions by CDR3 nucleotide sequence plus V segment. VDJmatch was used to annotate antigen specificity against VDJdb, with one amino acid substitution in CDR3 permitted.

The receptor comes from a man over 45 who received an inactivated influenza vaccine. Donor details come from another sample of the same person, matched by shared clones. This sample comprised CD4+ T cells sorted from PBMCs, obtained roughly 12 days after vaccination. In this chain, TRBV7-2 is recombined with TRBJ2-7; 7 central bases correspond to TRBD1. CDR3 loop: CASSITGDHEQYF. The DNA sequence is given as TGTGCCAGCAGCATCACAGGGGACCACGAGCAGTACTTC.